The present T cell receptor beta chain was sequenced within a study of metastatic and nonmetastatic thyroid tumors. The overall study: Where malignant and benign thyroid patients were concerned, repertoires were compared across blood and tumor or nodule tissue.

This clone is medium-sized (0.01 to 0.1%) within its sample. The antigen is undetermined. Thyroid surgery had not been preceded by any treatment in any patient. Study-wide points: In both blood and tumor samples, TCR beta diversity was reported significantly higher for malignant than benign nodules.

Germline CDR1 MDHEN, CDR2 SYDVKM. The V end was cut by 8 bases, the J end by 4 bases, with 17 bases between. The CDR3 has 14 residues. With MiXCR, TCRdb reprocessed the PCR reads. The table has several thousand clones, approximately 14% seen once. Sequences were obtained from blood. This receptor was identified in a female donor with papillary thyroid cancer or a benign thyroid nodule (not recorded which). Some clones in this sample may be carry-over from other donors' samples. The gene calls are TRBV28 and TRBJ1-2; D not resolved. The CDR3 DNA follows: TGTGCCAGCCGGTACGGGGTTGCAGGCTATGGCTACACCTTC. Its protein is CASRYGVAGYGYTF.